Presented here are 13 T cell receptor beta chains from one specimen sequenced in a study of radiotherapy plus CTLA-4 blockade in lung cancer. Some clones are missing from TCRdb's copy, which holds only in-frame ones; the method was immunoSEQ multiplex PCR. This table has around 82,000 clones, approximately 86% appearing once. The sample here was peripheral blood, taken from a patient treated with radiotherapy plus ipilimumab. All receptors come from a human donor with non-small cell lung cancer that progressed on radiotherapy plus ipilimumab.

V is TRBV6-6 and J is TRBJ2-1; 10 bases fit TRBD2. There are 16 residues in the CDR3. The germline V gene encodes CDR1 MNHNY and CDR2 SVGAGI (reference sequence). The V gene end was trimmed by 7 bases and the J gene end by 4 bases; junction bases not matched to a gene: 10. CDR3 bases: TGTGCCAGCACTCCCCGACTAGCGGGCGGTTACAATGAGCAGTTCTTC. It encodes CASTPRLAGGYNEQFF.

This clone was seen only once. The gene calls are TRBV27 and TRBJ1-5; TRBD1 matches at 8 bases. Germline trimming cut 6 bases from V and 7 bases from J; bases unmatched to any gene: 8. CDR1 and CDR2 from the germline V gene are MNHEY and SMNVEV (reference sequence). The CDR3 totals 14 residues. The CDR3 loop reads CASRGTGVTQPQHF. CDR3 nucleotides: TGTGCCAGCAGGGGGACAGGTGTCACACAGCCCCAGCATTTT.

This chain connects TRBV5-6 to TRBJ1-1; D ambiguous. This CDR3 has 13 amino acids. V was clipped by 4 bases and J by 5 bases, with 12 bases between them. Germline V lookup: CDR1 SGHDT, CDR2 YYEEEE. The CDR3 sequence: CASSPQFWTEAFF. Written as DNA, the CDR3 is TGTGCCAGCAGCCCCCAATTCTGGACTGAAGCTTTCTTT. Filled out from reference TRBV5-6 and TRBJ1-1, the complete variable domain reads DAGVTQSPTHLIKTRGQQVTLRCSPKSGHDTVSWYQQALGQGPQFIFQYYEEEERQRGNFPDRFSGHQFPNYSSELNVNALLLGDSALYLCASSPQFWTEAFFGQGTRLTVV.

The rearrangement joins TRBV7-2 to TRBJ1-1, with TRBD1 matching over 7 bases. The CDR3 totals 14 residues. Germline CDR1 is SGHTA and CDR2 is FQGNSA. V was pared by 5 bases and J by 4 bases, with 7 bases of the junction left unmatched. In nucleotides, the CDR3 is TGTGCCAGCAGCCCGCAGGGGGTTTCCACTGAAGCTTTCTTT. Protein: CASSPQGVSTEAFF.

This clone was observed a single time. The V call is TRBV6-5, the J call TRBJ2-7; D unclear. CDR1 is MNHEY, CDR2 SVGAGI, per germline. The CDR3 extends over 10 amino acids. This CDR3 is CASRRYEQYF. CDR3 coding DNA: TGTGCTTCGAGGCGCTACGAGCAGTACTTC.

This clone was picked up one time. The CDR3 nucleotides are TGTGCCAGCAGCCAAGGCACAGGGGTTTGGGGCGAAGCTTTCTTT. This sequence encodes CASSQGTGVWGEAFF. This rearrangement joins TRBV14 to TRBJ1-1, with 7 bases aligning to TRBD1. Looked up from germline, CDR1 is SGHDN and CDR2 is FVKESK. Unmatched junction bases numbered 10, after V lost 1 base and J lost 8 bases. The CDR3 contains 15 residues.

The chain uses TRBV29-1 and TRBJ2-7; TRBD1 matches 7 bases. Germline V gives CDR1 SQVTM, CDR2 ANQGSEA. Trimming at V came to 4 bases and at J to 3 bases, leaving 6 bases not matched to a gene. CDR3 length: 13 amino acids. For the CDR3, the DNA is TGCAGCGTTGGGCAGGGGGTCTTCTACGAGCAGTACTTC. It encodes CSVGQGVFYEQYF.

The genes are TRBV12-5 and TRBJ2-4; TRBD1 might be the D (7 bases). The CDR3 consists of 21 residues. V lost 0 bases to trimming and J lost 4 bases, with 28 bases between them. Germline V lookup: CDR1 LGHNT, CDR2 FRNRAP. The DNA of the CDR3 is TGTGCTAGTGGTTTGGTATATCTAGGGGACTCTAGGGGGCAAATAAAAAACATTCAGTACTTC. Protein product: CASGLVYLGDSRGQIKNIQYF.

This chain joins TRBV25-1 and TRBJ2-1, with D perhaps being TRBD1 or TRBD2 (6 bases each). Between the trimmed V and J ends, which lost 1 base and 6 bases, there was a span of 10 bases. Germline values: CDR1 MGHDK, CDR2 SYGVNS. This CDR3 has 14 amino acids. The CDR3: CASSEWKGGNEQFF. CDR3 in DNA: TGTGCCAGCAGTGAATGGAAGGGGGGCAATGAGCAGTTCTTC.

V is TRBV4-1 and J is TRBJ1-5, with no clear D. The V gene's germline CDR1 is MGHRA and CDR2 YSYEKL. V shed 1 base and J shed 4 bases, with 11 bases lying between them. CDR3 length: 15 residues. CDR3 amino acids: CASSQGAVGNQPQHF. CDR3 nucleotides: TGCGCCAGCAGCCAAGGGGCCGTGGGGAATCAGCCCCAGCATTTT.

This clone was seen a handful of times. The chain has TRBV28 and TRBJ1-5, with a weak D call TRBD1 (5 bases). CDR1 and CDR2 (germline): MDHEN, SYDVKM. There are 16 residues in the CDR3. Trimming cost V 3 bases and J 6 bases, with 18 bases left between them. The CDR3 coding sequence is TGTGCCAGCAGTTTTCTGCGCGGGGACGGGGCTCAGCCCCAGCATTTT. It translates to CASSFLRGDGAQPQHF.

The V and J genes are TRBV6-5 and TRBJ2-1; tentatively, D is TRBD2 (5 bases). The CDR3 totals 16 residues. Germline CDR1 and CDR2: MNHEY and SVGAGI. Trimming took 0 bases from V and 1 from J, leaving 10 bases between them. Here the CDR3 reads CASSYSRVPSYNEQFF. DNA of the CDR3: TGTGCCAGCAGTTACTCGCGGGTCCCATCCTACAATGAGCAGTTCTTC.

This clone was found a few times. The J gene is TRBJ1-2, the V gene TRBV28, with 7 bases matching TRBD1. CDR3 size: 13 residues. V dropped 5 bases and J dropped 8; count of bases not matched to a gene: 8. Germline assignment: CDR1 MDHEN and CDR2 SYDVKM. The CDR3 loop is CASSPGQWGGYTF. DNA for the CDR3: TGTGCCAGCAGTCCGGGACAGTGGGGAGGCTACACCTTC.